The 5 T cell receptor beta chains reported below all come from one sample, sequenced in a study of neurological immune-mediated disorders. Via MiXCR, TCRdb re-called the 5' RACE reads, giving one row per CDR3 protein. The table shows 110,000 or so distinct CDR3 sequences, with roughly 3.2% occurring only once. The sample consisted of PBMCs. All receptors come from a young woman with multiple sclerosis.

In this sample, this clonotype turned up many times. This chain links TRBV10-3 with TRBJ2-2, with D perhaps TRBD2 (6 bases). The V end lost 7 bases, the J end lost 1 base, and 10 bases lay between the germline ends. This CDR3 spans 14 amino acids. Germline loops: CDR1 ENHRY, CDR2 SYGVKD. The CDR3 DNA follows: TGTGCCATCACACCAGCGGGGAACACCGGGGAGCTGTTTTTT. The encoded protein is CAITPAGNTGELFF.

This clonotype was seen many times. The genes are TRBV10-3 and TRBJ2-7; 7 bases are shared with TRBD2. Trimming cost V 6 bases and J 4 bases; bases outside gene matches: 12. The CDR3 has 15 amino acids. The V gene's germline CDR1 is ENHRY and CDR2 SYGVKD. The CDR3 sequence: CAIREGAGRGYEQYF. The CDR3 DNA sequence: TGTGCCATCAGGGAGGGAGCGGGGCGCGGATACGAGCAGTACTTC.

This clonotype was found many times. The rearrangement links TRBV29-1 to TRBJ2-3; D may be TRBD1 (6 bases). CDR1 is SQVTM, CDR2 ANQGSEA, per germline. CDR3 length equals 15 residues. Trimming took 3 bases from V and 0 from J, leaving 13 bases between them. The CDR3 loop is CSVEVRQVSTDTQYF. CDR3 in DNA: TGCAGCGTTGAGGTCCGACAGGTTAGCACAGATACGCAGTATTTT.

This clonotype was counted ten times or more. The chain employs TRBV4-1 and TRBJ1-2; 10 bases align to TRBD1. With 4 bases clipped from V and 0 bases from J, the junction kept 8 bases outside the gene matches. CDR3 length: 17 amino acids. Germline assignment: CDR1 MGHRA and CDR2 YSYEKL. CDR3 in DNA: TGCGCCAGCAGCCCCAGATTGACAGGGGGCGCTAACTATGGCTACACCTTC. This encodes CASSPRLTGGANYGYTF.

This clonotype was detected many times. The chain joins TRBV5-1 to TRBJ2-3, with D perhaps matching TRBD2 (7 bases). This CDR3 comprises 16 residues. Germline V lookup: CDR1 SGHRS, CDR2 YFSETQ. The ends were cut back, 4 bases at V and 1 base at J, with 16 bases in the middle. CDR3 DNA sequence: TGCGCCAGCAGCCTGCGAAGGGGGGGCCGCACAGATACGCAGTATTTT. This sequence encodes CASSLRRGGRTDTQYF.